The present T cell receptor (beta chain) was sequenced within a study of blood T cells in healthy people across ages. Study observations and caveats: Diversity of TCR beta per million T cells declined in a roughly linear way with age. In the absence of known donor CMV status, changes in expanded clonotypes were possibly confounded.

Then a second PCR, running about 6 to 11 cycles, was carried out with a sample-barcoded 5' primer and a J-beta primer mix. TCRdb recomputed calls from the 5' RACE reads with MiXCR, one row per CDR3 protein. The table shows more than 1,400,000 distinct CDR3 sequences, with 40% to 50% occurring only once. This CDR3 comprises 15 residues. Germline-derived CDR1 and CDR2 are DFQATT and SNEGSKA (reference sequence). In regard to this clonotype: Its antigen remains unidentified.

The TCR sequence derives from a woman between 18 and 29 years old in good health. The genes are TRBV20-1 and TRBJ2-5, with TRBD1 as a possible D gene (7 bases). Near its end, the DNA agrees better with TRBJ2-7, so the J call may be wrong. The sample comprised blood. This chain's CDR3 is CSARVEGIGTDEQYF. CDR3 coding DNA: TGCAGTGCTAGAGTGGAGGGAATCGGGACAGACGAGCAGTACTTC.